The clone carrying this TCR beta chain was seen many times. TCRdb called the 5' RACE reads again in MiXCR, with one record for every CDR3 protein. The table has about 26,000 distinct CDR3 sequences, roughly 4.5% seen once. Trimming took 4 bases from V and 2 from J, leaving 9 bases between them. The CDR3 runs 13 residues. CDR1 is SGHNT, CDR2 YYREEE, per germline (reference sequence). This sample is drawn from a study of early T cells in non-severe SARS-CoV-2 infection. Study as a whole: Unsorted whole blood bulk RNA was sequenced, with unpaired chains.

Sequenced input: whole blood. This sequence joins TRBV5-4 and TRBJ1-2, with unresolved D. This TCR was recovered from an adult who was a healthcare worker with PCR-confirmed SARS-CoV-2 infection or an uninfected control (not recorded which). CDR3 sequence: CASSPGENYGYTF. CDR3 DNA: TGTGCCAGCAGCCCCGGGGAAAACTATGGCTACACCTTC.